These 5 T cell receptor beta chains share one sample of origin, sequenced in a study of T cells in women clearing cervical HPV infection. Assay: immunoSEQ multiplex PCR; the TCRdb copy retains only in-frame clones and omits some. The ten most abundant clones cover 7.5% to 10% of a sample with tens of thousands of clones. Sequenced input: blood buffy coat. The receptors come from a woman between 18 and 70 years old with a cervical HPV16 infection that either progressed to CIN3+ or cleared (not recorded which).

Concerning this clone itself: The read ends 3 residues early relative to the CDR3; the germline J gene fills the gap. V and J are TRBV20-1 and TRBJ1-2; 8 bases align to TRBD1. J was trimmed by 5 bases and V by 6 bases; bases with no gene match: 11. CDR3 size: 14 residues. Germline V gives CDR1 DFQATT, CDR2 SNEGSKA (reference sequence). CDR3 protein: CSAVRQGAIYGYTF. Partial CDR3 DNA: TGCAGTGCCGTGAGGCAGGGGGCGATTTATGGC.

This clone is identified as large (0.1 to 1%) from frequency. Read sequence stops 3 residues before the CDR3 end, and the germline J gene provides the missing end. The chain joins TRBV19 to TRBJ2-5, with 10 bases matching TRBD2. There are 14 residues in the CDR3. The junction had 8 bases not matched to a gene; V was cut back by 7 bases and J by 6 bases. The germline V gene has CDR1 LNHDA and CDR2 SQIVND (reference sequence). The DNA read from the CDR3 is TGTGCCAGTACTCCCGGGACTAGCGATCAGACC. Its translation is CASTPGTSDQT. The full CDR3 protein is CASTPGTSDQTQYF.

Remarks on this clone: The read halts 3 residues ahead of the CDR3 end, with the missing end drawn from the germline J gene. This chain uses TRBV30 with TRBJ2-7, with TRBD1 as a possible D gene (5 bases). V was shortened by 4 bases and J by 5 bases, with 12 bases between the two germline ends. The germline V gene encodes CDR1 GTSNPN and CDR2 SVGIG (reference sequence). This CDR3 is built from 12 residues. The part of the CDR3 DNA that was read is TGTGCCTGGATCAAAGGGGTGAACGAG. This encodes CAWIKGVNE. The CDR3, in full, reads CAWIKGVNEQYF.

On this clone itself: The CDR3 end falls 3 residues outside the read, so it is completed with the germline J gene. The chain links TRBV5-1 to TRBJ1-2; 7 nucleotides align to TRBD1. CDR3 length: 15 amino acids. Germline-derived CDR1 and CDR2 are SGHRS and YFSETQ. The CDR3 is CASARFGQDTDTYTF. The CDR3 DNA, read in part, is TGCGCCAGCGCCCGGTTTGGACAGGACACAGATACG.

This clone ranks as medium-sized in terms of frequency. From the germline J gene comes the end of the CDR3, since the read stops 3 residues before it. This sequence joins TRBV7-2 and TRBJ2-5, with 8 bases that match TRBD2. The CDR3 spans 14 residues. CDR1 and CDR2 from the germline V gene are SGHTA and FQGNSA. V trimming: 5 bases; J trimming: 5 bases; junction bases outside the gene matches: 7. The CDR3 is CASSPSGGKETQYF. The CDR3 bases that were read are TGTGCCAGCAGCCCAAGCGGGGGAAAGGAGACC.